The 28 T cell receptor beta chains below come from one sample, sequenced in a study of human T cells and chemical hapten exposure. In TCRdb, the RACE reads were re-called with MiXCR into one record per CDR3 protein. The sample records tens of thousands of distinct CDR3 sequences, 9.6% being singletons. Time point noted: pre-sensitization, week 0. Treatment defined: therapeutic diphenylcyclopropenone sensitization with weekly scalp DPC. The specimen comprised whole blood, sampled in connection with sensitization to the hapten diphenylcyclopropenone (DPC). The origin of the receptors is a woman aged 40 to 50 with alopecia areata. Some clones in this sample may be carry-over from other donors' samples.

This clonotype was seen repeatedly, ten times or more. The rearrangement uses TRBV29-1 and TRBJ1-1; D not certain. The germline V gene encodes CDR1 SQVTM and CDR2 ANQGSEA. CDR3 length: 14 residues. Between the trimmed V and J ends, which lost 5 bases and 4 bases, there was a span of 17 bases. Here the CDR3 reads CSVTPLLGSTEAFF. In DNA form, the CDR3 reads TGCAGCGTTACCCCCCTCTTGGGCAGCACTGAAGCTTTCTTT.

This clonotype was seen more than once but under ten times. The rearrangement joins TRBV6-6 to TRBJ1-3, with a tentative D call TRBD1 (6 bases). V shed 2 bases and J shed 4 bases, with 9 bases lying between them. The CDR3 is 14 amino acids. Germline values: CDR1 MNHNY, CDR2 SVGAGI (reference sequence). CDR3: CASSYAGAGNTIYF. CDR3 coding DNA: TGTGCCAGCAGTTACGCAGGGGCGGGAAACACCATATATTTT.

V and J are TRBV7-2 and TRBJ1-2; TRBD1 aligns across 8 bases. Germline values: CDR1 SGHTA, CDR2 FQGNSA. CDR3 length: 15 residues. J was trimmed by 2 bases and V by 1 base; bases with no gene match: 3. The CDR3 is CASSLVAGGNYGYTF. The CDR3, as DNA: TGTGCCAGCAGCTTAGTTGCAGGGGGCAACTATGGCTACACCTTC.

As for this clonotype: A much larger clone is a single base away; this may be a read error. As DNA, the CDR3 is TGTGCCAGCAGCTTGGCGTTAGTGGTGAACACTGAAGCTTTCTTT. Translated, it gives CASSLALVVNTEAFF. The rearrangement joins TRBV5-5 to TRBJ1-1; D is uncertain. This CDR3 is built from 15 residues. Deletions cut 0 bases from V and 0 bases from J, with 9 bases between. Germline CDR1 and CDR2: SGHKS and YYEKEE (reference sequence).

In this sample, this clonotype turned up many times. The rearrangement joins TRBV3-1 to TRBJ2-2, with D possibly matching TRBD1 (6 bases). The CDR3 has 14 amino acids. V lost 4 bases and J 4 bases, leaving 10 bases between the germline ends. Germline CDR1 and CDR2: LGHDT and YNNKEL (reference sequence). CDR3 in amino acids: CASSLQGSTGELFF. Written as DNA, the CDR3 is TGTGCCAGCAGCCTTCAGGGGAGCACCGGGGAGCTGTTTTTT.

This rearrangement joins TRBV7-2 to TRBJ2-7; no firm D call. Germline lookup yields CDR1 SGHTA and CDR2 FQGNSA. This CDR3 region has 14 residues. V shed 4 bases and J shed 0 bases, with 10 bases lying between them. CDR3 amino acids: CASSSRASSYEQYF. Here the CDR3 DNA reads TGTGCCAGCAGCTCCCGGGCCAGCTCCTACGAGCAGTACTTC.

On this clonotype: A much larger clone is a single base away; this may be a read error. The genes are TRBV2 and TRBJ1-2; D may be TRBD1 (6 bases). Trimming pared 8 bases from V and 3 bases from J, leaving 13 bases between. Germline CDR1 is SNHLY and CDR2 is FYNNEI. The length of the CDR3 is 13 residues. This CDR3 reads CASLRNRDYGYTF. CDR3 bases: TGTGCCAGCTTACGGAACAGGGACTATGGCTACACCTTC.

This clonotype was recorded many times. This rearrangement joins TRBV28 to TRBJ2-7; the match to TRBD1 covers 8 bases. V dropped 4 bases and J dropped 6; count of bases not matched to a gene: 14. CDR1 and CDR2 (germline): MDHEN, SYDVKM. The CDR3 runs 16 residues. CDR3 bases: TGTGCCAGCAGTTCTCCCCAGGGGGCGCAGGGGACCGAGCAGTACTTC. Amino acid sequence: CASSSPQGAQGTEQYF.

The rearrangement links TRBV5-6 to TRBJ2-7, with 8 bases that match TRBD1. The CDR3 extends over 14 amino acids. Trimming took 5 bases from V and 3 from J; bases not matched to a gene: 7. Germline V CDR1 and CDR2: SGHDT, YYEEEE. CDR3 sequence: CASRPRQGIYEQYF. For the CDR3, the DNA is TGTGCCAGCAGACCGCGACAGGGGATCTACGAGCAGTACTTC. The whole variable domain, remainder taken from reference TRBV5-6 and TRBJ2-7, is DAGVTQSPTHLIKTRGQQVTLRCSPKSGHDTVSWYQQALGQGPQFIFQYYEEEERQRGNFPDRFSGHQFPNYSSELNVNALLLGDSALYLCASRPRQGIYEQYFGPGTRLTVT.

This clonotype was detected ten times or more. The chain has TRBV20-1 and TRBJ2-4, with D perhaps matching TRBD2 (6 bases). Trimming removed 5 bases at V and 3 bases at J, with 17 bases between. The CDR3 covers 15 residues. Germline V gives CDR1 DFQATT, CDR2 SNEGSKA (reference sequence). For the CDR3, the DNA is TGCAGTGCTGGACACCCGGGAGATTTCAAAAACATTCAGTACTTC. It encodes CSAGHPGDFKNIQYF.

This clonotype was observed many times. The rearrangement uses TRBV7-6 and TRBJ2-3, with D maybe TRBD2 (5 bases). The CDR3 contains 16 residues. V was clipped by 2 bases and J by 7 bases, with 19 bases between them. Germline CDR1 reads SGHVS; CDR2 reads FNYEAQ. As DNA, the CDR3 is TGTGCCAGCAGCTTACTTGTGGCGGGTGAATCGAATACGCAGTATTTT. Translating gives CASSLLVAGESNTQYF.

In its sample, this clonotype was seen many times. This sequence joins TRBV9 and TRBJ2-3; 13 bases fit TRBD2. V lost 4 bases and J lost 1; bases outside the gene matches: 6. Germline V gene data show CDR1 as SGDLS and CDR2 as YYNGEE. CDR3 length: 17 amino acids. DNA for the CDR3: TGTGCCAGCAGCTTATCCGGGACTAGCGGGGGCACAGATACGCAGTATTTT. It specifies CASSLSGTSGGTDTQYF.

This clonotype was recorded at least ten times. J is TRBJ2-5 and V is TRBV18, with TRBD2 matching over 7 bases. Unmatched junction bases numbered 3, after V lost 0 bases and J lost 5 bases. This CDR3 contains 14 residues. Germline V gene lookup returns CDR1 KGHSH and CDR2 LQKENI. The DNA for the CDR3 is TGTGCCAGCTCACCACCGGGACTAACGGAGACCCAGTACTTC. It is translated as CASSPPGLTETQYF.

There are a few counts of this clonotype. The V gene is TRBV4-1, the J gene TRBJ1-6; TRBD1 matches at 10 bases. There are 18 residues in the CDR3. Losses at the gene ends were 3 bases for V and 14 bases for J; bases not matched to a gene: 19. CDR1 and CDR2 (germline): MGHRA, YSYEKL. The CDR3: CASSHRGTGESGGSALHF. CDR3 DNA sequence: TGCGCCAGCAGCCACCGTGGGACAGGGGAATCGGGAGGTTCGGCCCTCCACTTT.

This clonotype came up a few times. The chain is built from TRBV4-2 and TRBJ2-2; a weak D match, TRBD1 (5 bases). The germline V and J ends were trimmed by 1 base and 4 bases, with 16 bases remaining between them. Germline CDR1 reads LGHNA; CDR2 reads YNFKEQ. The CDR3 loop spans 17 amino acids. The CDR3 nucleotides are TGTGCCAGCAGCCAAGTTGTGGGGCTAGTTGGCACCGGGGAGCTGTTTTTT. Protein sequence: CASSQVVGLVGTGELFF.

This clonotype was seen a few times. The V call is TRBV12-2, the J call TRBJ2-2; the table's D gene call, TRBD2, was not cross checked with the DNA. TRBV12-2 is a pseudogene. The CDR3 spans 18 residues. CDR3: CASRPRTSGQGYTGELFF. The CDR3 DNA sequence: TGTGCAAGTCGCCCTAGGACTAGCGGGCAGGGGTACACCGGGGAGCTGTTTTTT.

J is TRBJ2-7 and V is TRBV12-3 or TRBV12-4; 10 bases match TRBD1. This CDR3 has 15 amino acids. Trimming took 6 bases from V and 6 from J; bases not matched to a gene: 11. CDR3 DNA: TGTGCCAGCAGCATGTCCGGGACAGGGGTTCGCGAGCAGTACTTC. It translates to CASSMSGTGVREQYF.

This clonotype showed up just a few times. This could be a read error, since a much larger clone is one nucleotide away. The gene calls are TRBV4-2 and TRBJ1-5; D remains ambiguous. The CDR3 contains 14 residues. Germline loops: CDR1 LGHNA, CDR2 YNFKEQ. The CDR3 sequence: CASSQDAGNLPQHF. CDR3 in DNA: TGTGCCAGCAGCCAAGATGCCGGGAATCTGCCCCAGCATTTT.

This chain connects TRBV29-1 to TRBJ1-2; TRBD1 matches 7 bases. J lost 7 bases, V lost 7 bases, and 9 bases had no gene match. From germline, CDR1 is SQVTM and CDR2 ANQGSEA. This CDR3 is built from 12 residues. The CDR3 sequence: CSGGGQDAGYTF. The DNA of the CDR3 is TGCAGCGGGGGAGGACAGGACGCTGGCTACACCTTC.

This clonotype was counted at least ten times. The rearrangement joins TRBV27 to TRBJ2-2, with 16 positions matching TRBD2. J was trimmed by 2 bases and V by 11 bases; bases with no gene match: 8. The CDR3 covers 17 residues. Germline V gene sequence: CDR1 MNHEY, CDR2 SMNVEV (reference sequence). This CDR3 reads CAFPGLAGGLNTGELFF. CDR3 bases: TGTGCCTTCCCGGGACTAGCGGGGGGGCTAAACACCGGGGAGCTGTTTTTT.

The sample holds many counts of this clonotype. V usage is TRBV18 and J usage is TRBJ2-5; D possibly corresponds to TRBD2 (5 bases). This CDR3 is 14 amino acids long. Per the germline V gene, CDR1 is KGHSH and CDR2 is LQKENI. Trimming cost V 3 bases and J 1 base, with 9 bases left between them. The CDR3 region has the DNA TGTGCCAGCTCACCTCCGGGATCCCAAGAGACCCAGTACTTC. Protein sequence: CASSPPGSQETQYF.

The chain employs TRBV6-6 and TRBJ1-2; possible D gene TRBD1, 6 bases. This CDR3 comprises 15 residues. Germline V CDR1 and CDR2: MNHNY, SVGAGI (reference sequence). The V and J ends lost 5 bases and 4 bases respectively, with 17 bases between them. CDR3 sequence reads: CASSADRTNPYGYTF. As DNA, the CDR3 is TGTGCCAGCAGTGCAGACAGGACCAACCCCTATGGCTACACCTTC.

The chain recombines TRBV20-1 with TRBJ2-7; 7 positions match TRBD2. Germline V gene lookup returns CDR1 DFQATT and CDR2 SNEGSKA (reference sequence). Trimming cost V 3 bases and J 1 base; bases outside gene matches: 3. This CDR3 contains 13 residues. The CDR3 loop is CSASDSGSYEQYF. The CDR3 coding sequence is TGCAGTGCTAGCGATAGCGGGTCCTACGAGCAGTACTTC.

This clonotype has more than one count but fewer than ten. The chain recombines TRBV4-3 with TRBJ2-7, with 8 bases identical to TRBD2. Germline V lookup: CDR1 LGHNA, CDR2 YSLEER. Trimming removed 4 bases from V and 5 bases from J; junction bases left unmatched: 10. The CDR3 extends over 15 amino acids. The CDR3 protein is CASSPPGLGRNEQYF. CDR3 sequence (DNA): TGCGCCAGCAGCCCCCCGGGACTAGGAAGAAACGAGCAGTACTTC.

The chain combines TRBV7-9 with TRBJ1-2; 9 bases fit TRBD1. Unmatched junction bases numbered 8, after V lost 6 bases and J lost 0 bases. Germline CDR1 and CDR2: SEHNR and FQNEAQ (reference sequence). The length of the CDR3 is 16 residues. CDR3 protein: CASSPTGGQANYGYTF. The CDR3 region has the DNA TGTGCCAGCAGTCCAACAGGGGGCCAGGCTAACTATGGCTACACCTTC.

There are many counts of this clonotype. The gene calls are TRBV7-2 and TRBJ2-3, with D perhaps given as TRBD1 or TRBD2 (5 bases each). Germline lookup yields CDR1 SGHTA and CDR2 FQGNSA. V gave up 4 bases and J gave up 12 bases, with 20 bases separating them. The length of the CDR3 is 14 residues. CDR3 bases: TGTGCCAGCAGCTCCACCCTGAGGGGCCTTCTCCAGTATTTT. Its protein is CASSSTLRGLLQYF.

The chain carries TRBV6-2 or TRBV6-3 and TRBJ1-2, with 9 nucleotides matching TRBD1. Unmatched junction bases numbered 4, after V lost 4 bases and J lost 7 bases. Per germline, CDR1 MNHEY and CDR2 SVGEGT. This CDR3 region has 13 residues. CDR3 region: CASSWTGETGYTF. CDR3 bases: TGTGCCAGCAGTTGGACAGGGGAAACTGGCTACACCTTC.

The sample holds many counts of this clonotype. CDR3 DNA: TGTGCCAGCAGGCCGACAGGCCACTATGGCTACACCTTC. Translation gives CASRPTGHYGYTF. V usage is TRBV28 and J usage is TRBJ1-2; a weak D match, TRBD1 (6 bases). The CDR3 covers 13 residues. With 6 bases removed from V and 3 bases from J, the gap between germline ends came to 11 bases. Germline CDR1 and CDR2: MDHEN and SYDVKM.